This T cell receptor beta chain was sequenced for a study of T cell responses to AZD1222 COVID-19 vaccine. Broader study findings: There were repertoire samples only from the period after the peak T cell response. Spike-wide vaccine-associated CD4 TCRs dominated at 160-218 and 743-854.

Points on this clone: The antigen remains undetermined.

TCRdb's table, derived via immunoSEQ multiplex PCR, lists solely in-frame clones and lacks some. Of 150,000 or so clones in the sample, roughly 90% are singletons; the top ten hold around 1.5%. Trimming cost V 6 bases and J 8 bases; bases outside gene matches: 11. The CDR3 has 14 amino acids. Germline CDR1 is MNHNY and CDR2 is SVGAGI (reference sequence). This clonotype was sampled from an adult in good health. This sequence joins TRBV6-6 and TRBJ1-1, with 8 bases aligning to TRBD1. The sample consisted of peripheral blood, taken on day 0 of AZD1222 vaccination. CDR3 region: CASSRGQALSEAFF. CDR3 DNA sequence: TGTGCCAGCAGCCGGGGACAGGCTTTGTCGGAAGCTTTCTTT.